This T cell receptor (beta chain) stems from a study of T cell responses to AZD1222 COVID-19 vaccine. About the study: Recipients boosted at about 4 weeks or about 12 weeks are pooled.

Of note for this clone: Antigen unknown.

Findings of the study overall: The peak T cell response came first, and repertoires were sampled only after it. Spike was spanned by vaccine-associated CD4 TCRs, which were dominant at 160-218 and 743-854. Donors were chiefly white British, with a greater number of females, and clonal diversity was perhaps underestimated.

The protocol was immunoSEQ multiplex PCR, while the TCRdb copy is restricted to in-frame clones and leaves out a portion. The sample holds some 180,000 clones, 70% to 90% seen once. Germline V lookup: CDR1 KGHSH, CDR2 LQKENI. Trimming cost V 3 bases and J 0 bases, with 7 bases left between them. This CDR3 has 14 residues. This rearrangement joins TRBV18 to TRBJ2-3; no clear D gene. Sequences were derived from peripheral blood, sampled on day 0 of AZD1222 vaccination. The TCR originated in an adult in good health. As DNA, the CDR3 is TGTGCCAGCTCACCTTCACAAAGCACAGATACGCAGTATTTT. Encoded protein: CASSPSQSTDTQYF.